This passage covers 11 T cell receptor beta chains from one sample sequenced in a study of Ad26.COV2.S vaccination and SARS-CoV-2 variants. Here immunoSEQ multiplex PCR was the method, and the copy in TCRdb shows in-frame clones only, minus some. The sample consists of hundreds of thousands of clones, 90% to 95% of them appearing once. The sequences come from peripheral blood, collected after recovery from COVID-19. The source is a human donor who had recovered from COVID-19.

The rearrangement joins TRBV5-1 to TRBJ1-1; possibly TRBD1 for D (5 bases). Germline V gives CDR1 SGHRS, CDR2 YFSETQ. This CDR3 comprises 16 residues. V gave up 0 bases and J gave up 1 base, with 13 bases separating them. Here the CDR3 reads CASSLGAGTGNTEAFF. CDR3 DNA sequence: TGCGCCAGCAGCTTGGGAGCCGGGACTGGGAACACTGAAGCTTTCTTT.

V usage is TRBV4-3 and J usage is TRBJ2-1; 9 nucleotides match TRBD2. Germline trimming cut 0 bases from V and 4 bases from J; bases unmatched to any gene: 7. CDR1 and CDR2 from the germline V gene are LGHNA and YSLEER. The CDR3 sequence is 17 residues long. CDR3 protein: CASSQDIGAGGYNEQFF. CDR3 nucleotide sequence: TGCGCCAGCAGCCAAGATATAGGAGCGGGGGGTTACAATGAGCAGTTCTTC.

V usage is TRBV11-2 and J usage is TRBJ2-7, with D possibly matching TRBD1 (5 bases). The CDR3 is 15 amino acids. V lost 0 bases to trimming and J lost 0 bases, with 9 bases between them. Germline CDR1 is SGHAT and CDR2 is FQNNGV. CDR3 protein: CASSLDQGNSYEQYF. CDR3 coding DNA: TGTGCCAGCAGCTTAGATCAGGGCAACTCCTACGAGCAGTACTTC.

This chain's CDR3 is CASSSPEGTDTQYF. The CDR3 nucleotides are TGTGCCAGCTCATCCCCGGAAGGAACAGATACGCAGTATTTT. The genes are TRBV18 and TRBJ2-3; D not resolved. Trimming left V 5 bases short and J 3 bases short, with 12 bases between. This CDR3 is built from 14 residues. The germline CDR1 and CDR2 sequences are KGHSH and LQKENI. The full variable domain, completed using reference TRBV18 and TRBJ2-3, is NAGVMQNPRHLVRRRGQEARLRCSPMKGHSHVYWYRQLPEEGLKFMVYLQKENIIDESGMPKERFSAEFPKEGPSILRIQQVVRGDSAAYFCASSSPEGTDTQYFGPGTRLTVL.

This chain connects TRBV12-3 or TRBV12-4 to TRBJ2-5; possible D gene TRBD1, 5 bases. V lost 6 bases, J lost 5 bases, and 10 bases lay in between. CDR3 size: 12 residues. In DNA form, the CDR3 reads TGTGCCAGCAGCGATGCAGGGGAGACCCAGTACTTC. Protein sequence: CASSDAGETQYF.

The chain recombines TRBV6-2 or TRBV6-3 with TRBJ1-1, with 9 bases matching TRBD1. The CDR3 runs to 16 residues. With V trimmed by 1 base and J by 2 bases, 5 bases remained unmatched. Germline loops: CDR1 MNHEY, CDR2 SVGEGT. CDR3 region: CASSYYRTGDNTEAFF. The CDR3 coding sequence is TGTGCCAGCAGTTACTATCGGACAGGGGACAACACTGAAGCTTTCTTT.

The rearrangement joins TRBV2 to TRBJ2-6; no definite D call. The germline V gene has CDR1 SNHLY and CDR2 FYNNEI. The CDR3 length is 15 residues. Trimming shortened V by 4 bases and J by 0 bases, and 7 bases separated the two germline ends. CDR3: CASSALASGANVLTF. The CDR3 DNA sequence: TGTGCCAGCAGTGCCTTGGCCTCTGGGGCCAACGTCCTGACTTTC.

The gene calls are TRBV27 and TRBJ2-5; D is ambiguous. Trimming pared 0 bases from V and 5 bases from J, leaving 10 bases between. This CDR3 comprises 14 residues. Germline CDR1 MNHEY, CDR2 SMNVEV (reference sequence). CDR3 in DNA: TGTGCCAGCAGTTTATCGTTAGGTGGGGAGACCCAGTACTTC. Its translation is CASSLSLGGETQYF.

This chain uses TRBV5-1 with TRBJ2-1, with D perhaps being TRBD1 or TRBD2 (5 bases each). Trimming left V 4 bases short and J 5 bases short, with 7 bases between. The length of the CDR3 is 12 residues. Germline assignment: CDR1 SGHRS and CDR2 YFSETQ. The CDR3 nucleotides are TGCGCCAGCAGCCAGGGACACAATGAGCAGTTCTTC. As protein: CASSQGHNEQFF.

The chain has TRBV5-1 and TRBJ2-3; TRBD2 matches at 8 bases. Germline V gives CDR1 SGHRS, CDR2 YFSETQ. The CDR3 consists of 15 residues. J lost 5 bases, V lost 5 bases, and 10 bases had no gene match. CDR3 nucleotides: TGCGCCAGCAGGCCAGTAGCGGGGCCTGTAGATACGCAGTATTTT. Encoded protein: CASRPVAGPVDTQYF.

As to this clone: It is likely a read error: a sequence one base away is far more abundant. The genes are TRBV2 and TRBJ1-1; perhaps TRBD1 as D (5 bases). Germline CDR1 is SNHLY and CDR2 is FYNNEI. There are 13 residues in the CDR3. With 5 bases removed from V and 1 base from J, the gap between germline ends came to 8 bases. The CDR3 nucleotides are TGTGCCAGCAGTACGACAGAGAACACTGAAGCTTTCTTT. It is translated as CASSTTENTEAFF.